This is a list of T cell receptor beta chains from one sample in a study of T cell responses to AZD1222 COVID-19 vaccine. The table came from immunoSEQ multiplex PCR; TCRdb's copy has only in-frame clones and leaves some out. The data show fewer than 150,000 clones, around nine tenths seen once. The input for sequencing was peripheral blood, taken on day 0 of AZD1222 vaccination. Receptor source: an adult in good health. The CDR3 runs from the conserved cysteine through the conserved F or W. Part of the rows lack a size; the others show once, few, many or a class for expanded clones.

clone_size,v_call,j_call,cdr3_aa
NA,TRBV30,TRBJ1-1,CAWSVDSSWAFF
NA,TRBV5-6,TRBJ1-1,CASSHRPNTEAFF
NA,TRBV7-6,TRBJ2-7,CASSLGGTENYEQYF
NA,TRBV7-2,TRBJ1-3,CASSRQEDTIYF
NA,TRBV7-9,TRBJ1-5,CASSFGTGYNQPQHF
NA,TRBV6-5,TRBJ2-7,CASSYSGRGSNEQYF
NA,TRBV30,TRBJ2-7,CAWNRDSTTYEQYF
once,TRBV30,TRBJ2-3,CAWSTQADTQYF
NA,TRBV7-2,TRBJ1-2,CASSLGQGANYGYTF
NA,TRBV5-4,TRBJ2-1,CASSLPGTSEGEQFF
NA,TRBV11-2,TRBJ1-2,CASSSRLKPGYTF
NA,TRBV7-9,TRBJ2-3,CASSLGHTSRPDTQYF
NA,TRBV18,TRBJ1-1,CASSQPRGNTEAFF
NA,TRBV7-8,TRBJ2-1,CASSPPGQNYNEQFF
NA,TRBV30,TRBJ1-4,CAWSRNEKLFF
NA,TRBV24-1,TRBJ2-3,CATSESLTSRSDTQYF
NA,TRBV5-4,TRBJ2-1,CASSLGGAGNNEQFF
NA,TRBV30,TRBJ1-6,CAWSVPWGGDSPLHF
NA,TRBV2,TRBJ1-2,CASSELRNYGYTF
once,TRBV21-1,TRBJ1-1,CASSKVGRRTEAFF
once,TRBV28,TRBJ2-1,CASSLAALNNEQFF
NA,TRBV5-1,TRBJ2-2,CASSLVRSNTGELFF
NA,TRBV11-2,TRBJ1-5,CASSLGIGDYSNQPQHF
NA,TRBV29-1,TRBJ2-3,CSVAQGAFDTQYF
NA,TRBV6-2/TRBV6-3,TRBJ2-7,CASSFVAGDIYEQYF
NA,TRBV7-9,TRBJ2-3,CASSLGRPGRKFADTQYF
NA,TRBV19,TRBJ1-1,CASSMVPGTEAFF
NA,TRBV18,TRBJ1-4,CASSAGTNNEKLFF
NA,TRBV3-1/TRBV3-2,TRBJ1-2,CASSQDDRDQEGYTF
NA,TRBV10-3,TRBJ2-1,CAIRGTSGSLEQFF
NA,TRBV30,TRBJ1-2,CAWSEGVRVYGYTF
NA,TRBV27,TRBJ2-7,CASSLTGAYEQYF
NA,TRBV28,TRBJ1-1,CASSSYLGQPRNTEAFF
NA,TRBV30,TRBJ1-4,CAWSQLGEKLFF
NA,TRBV18,TRBJ2-7,CASSDTGTATYEQYF
NA,TRBV30,TRBJ2-2,CAWSGRVTGELFF
NA,TRBV11-2,TRBJ1-2,CASSLRTDILYYGYTF
NA,TRBV25-1,TRBJ2-7,CASSERQGYEQYF
NA,TRBV28,TRBJ1-2,CASRIGTGALYGYTF
NA,TRBV27,TRBJ2-2,CASSLSLAGDHLGELFF
NA,TRBV30,TRBJ1-1,CAWSVGQGWTEAFF
NA,TRBV19,TRBJ2-1,CASSDQGSSYNEQFF
NA,TRBV7-2,TRBJ1-5,CASSRDRQGNQPQHF
NA,TRBV28,TRBJ2-7,CASSRYEQYF